This T cell receptor (beta chain) was observed in a study of blood T cells in healthy people across ages. Germline CDR1 and CDR2: SEHNR and FQNEAQ (reference sequence). The CDR3 length is 14 residues. V was pared by 2 bases and J by 7 bases, with 12 bases between. Primers used in a second PCR of roughly 7 to 12 cycles were a sample-barcoded 5' primer and a J-beta primer mix. In TCRdb, the 5' RACE reads were re-called with MiXCR into one record per CDR3 protein. The sample lists 850,000 to 1,000,000 distinct CDR3 sequences, roughly 48% occurring once. Every participating donor contributed about 10 milliliters of peripheral blood through a draw.

The rearrangement uses TRBV7-9 and TRBJ2-1; the D is unclear. The sequenced material came from blood. The origin of this receptor is a man aged 25-40 years in good health. This CDR3 reads CASSLTGSQNEQFF. CDR3 sequence (DNA): TGTGCCAGCAGCTTAACTGGATCACAGAATGAGCAGTTCTTC.